Below, 32 T cell receptor beta chains from the same sample are listed, as sequenced in a study of blood T cells in healthy people across ages. The authors ran a second PCR of roughly 7 to 11 cycles using a sample-barcoded 5' primer and a J-beta primer mix. TCRdb used MiXCR to reprocess the 5' RACE reads, holding one entry per CDR3 protein. The sample has some 1.4 million distinct CDR3 sequences; approximately 38% are singletons. Sequencing used blood. The receptors were sampled from a woman in her late teens or twenties in good health.

Points on this clonotype: The germline gene is not matched at one end of the junction; a read error may be the cause. The DNA of the CDR3 is TGTGCTAGCAGCTTCTATAGCGGGGGGGCCCGTGATGAGCAGTTCTTC. Protein product: CASSFYSGGARDEQFF. The J gene is TRBJ2-1, the V gene TRBV7-7; TRBD2 agrees at 11 bases. The CDR3 has 16 residues. From germline, CDR1 is SSHAT and CDR2 FNYEAQ (reference sequence).

The V gene is TRBV4-1, the J gene TRBJ1-4; no definite D call. Germline CDR1 reads MGHRA; CDR2 reads YSYEKL. The ends were cut back, 0 bases at V and 7 bases at J, with 12 bases in the middle. The CDR3 extends over 15 amino acids. CDR3 region: CASSQEILGVEKLFF. The CDR3 nucleotides are TGCGCCAGCAGCCAAGAGATCCTGGGAGTTGAAAAACTGTTTTTT.

The V and J genes are TRBV12-3 or TRBV12-4 and TRBJ2-5; 8 nucleotides line up with TRBD1. With the DNA end fitting TRBJ2-7 better, the J assignment may be wrong. This CDR3 region has 14 residues. The CDR3 loop is CASSRQGLTYEQYF. CDR3 sequence (DNA): TGTGCCAGCAGTCGACAGGGGCTAACCTACGAGCAGTACTTC.

This clonotype was found a few times. In nucleotides, the CDR3 is TGTGCCAGCAGCCGTCAACAGGGGGCTCCCTACGAGCAGTACTTC. Its protein product is CASSRQQGAPYEQYF. The chain links TRBV14 to TRBJ2-7; 9 nucleotides align to TRBD1. This CDR3 has 15 residues. Germline CDR1 SGHDN, CDR2 FVKESK. After removal of 4 bases from V and 2 bases from J, the junction contained 6 bases not matched to a gene.

The genes are TRBV7-2 and TRBJ1-1; possibly TRBD1 for D (5 bases). Germline CDR1 SGHTA, CDR2 FQGNSA. Trimming shortened V by 6 bases and J by 4 bases, and 12 bases separated the two germline ends. The length of the CDR3 is 13 residues. CDR3 amino acids: CASRISGSTEAFF. For the CDR3, the DNA is TGTGCCAGCAGGATTTCAGGGTCCACTGAAGCTTTCTTT. Full variable domain (outside the CDR3, taken from reference TRBV7-2 and TRBJ1-1): GAGVSQSPSNKVTEKGKDVELRCDPISGHTALYWYRQSLGQGLEFLIYFQGNSAPDKSGLPSDRFSAERTGGSVSTLTIQRTQQEDSAVYLCASRISGSTEAFFGQGTRLTVV.

The gene calls are TRBV29-1 and TRBJ2-6, with TRBD1 identical over 7 bases. CDR1 SQVTM and CDR2 ANQGSEA come from the germline V gene. The CDR3 sequence is 15 residues long. V lost 4 bases, J lost 0 bases, and 3 bases stayed unmatched. CDR3 DNA sequence: TGCAGCGTTGGGACAGGACTCTCTGGGGCCAACGTCCTGACTTTC. It is translated as CSVGTGLSGANVLTF.

Regarding this clonotype: At one of its ends the junction is not consistent with the germline gene, which may arise from a read error. This chain joins TRBV5-1 and TRBJ2-5; D not resolved. This CDR3 is built from 13 residues. The germline V gene encodes CDR1 SGHRS and CDR2 YFSETQ. The CDR3 spells CASSFEYQEAQYF. The CDR3 DNA sequence: TGCGCCAGCAGCTTCGAGTACCAAGAGGCCCAGTACTTC. Full variable domain (rest looked up from reference TRBV5-1 and TRBJ2-5): KAGVTQTPRYLIKTRGQQVTLSCSPISGHRSVSWYQQTPGQGLQFLFEYFSETQRNKGNFPGRFSGRQFSNSRSEMNVSTLELGDSALYLCASSFEYQEAQYFGPGTRLLVL.

Only a few counts were recorded for this clonotype. The CDR3 sequence: CSAREPTSGRGEQYF. The CDR3 bases are TGCAGTGCTAGAGAGCCGACTAGCGGGAGGGGCGAGCAGTACTTC. This chain joins TRBV20-1 and TRBJ2-7, with 14 bases that match TRBD2. Germline V gene data show CDR1 as DFQATT and CDR2 as SNEGSKA (reference sequence). This CDR3 has 15 amino acids. V shed 0 bases and J 6 bases; nucleotides not matched to a gene: 4.

This clonotype was counted between two and nine times. The chain is built from TRBV29-1 and TRBJ2-5; 9 bases are a match to TRBD2. This CDR3 is 14 amino acids long. Trimming at V came to 3 bases and at J to 5 bases, leaving 7 bases not matched to a gene. Germline CDR1 and CDR2: SQVTM and ANQGSEA. The DNA of the CDR3 is TGCAGCGTTGACTCGCGGGAGGGTCGGGAGACCCAGTACTTC. It translates to CSVDSREGRETQYF. The full variable domain, with the rest looked up from reference TRBV29-1 and TRBJ2-5, is SAVISQKPSRDICQRGTSLTIQCQVDSQVTMMFWYRQQPGQSLTLIATANQGSEATYESGFVIDKFPISRPNLTFSTLTVSNMSPEDSSIYLCSVDSREGRETQYFGPGTRLLVL.

The chain employs TRBV12-3 or TRBV12-4 and TRBJ2-1; D unresolved. This CDR3 has 10 amino acids. Trimming took off 8 bases at V and 11 bases at J, with 10 bases between the two ends. DNA for the CDR3: TGTGCCAGCGGGGATGAGCAGCAGTTCTTC. It specifies CASGDEQQFF.

The gene calls are TRBV5-1 and TRBJ2-1, with 7 bases aligning to TRBD2. The germline V gene encodes CDR1 SGHRS and CDR2 YFSETQ. V dropped 0 bases and J dropped 8; count of bases not matched to a gene: 8. The CDR3 sequence is 15 residues long. CDR3 in amino acids: CASSLGSDRGDEQFF. For the CDR3, the DNA is TGCGCCAGCAGCTTGGGATCGGACCGGGGGGATGAGCAGTTCTTC.

The gene calls are TRBV9 and TRBJ2-3; D is perhaps TRBD2 (6 bases). CDR3 length equals 16 residues. Germline CDR1 and CDR2: SGDLS and YYNGEE. With 3 bases removed from V and 0 bases from J, the gap between germline ends came to 14 bases. The CDR3 region is CASSARAGTSTDTQYF. The CDR3 DNA sequence: TGTGCCAGCAGCGCCAGGGCCGGGACTAGCACAGATACGCAGTATTTT.

The rearrangement links TRBV12-3 or TRBV12-4 to TRBJ2-5; D possibly uses TRBD1 or TRBD2 (5 bases each). The CDR3 extends over 15 amino acids. V was pared by 4 bases and J by 11 bases, with 23 bases between. This CDR3 is CASSWGGGYYNEQYF. CDR3 in DNA: TGTGCCAGCAGTTGGGGCGGCGGGTACTACAATGAGCAGTACTTC.

This clonotype was seen a handful of times. The J gene is TRBJ2-3, the V gene TRBV27; no clear D gene. The germline CDR1 and CDR2 sequences are MNHEY and SMNVEV (reference sequence). There are 12 residues in the CDR3. Trimming stripped 3 bases from V and 4 bases from J, with 5 bases between. This chain's CDR3 is CASSFGADTQYF. The CDR3 DNA reads as TGTGCCAGCAGTTTTGGGGCAGATACGCAGTATTTT.

This clonotype came up a few times. This chain connects TRBV30 to TRBJ2-3, with D possibly TRBD2 on 6 matching bases. The CDR3 runs 14 residues. The V gene's germline CDR1 is GTSNPN and CDR2 SVGIG (reference sequence). The V end was cut by 0 bases, the J end by 2 bases, with 9 bases between. This chain's CDR3 is CAWSVGGLTDTQYF. In DNA form, the CDR3 reads TGTGCCTGGAGTGTTGGGGGACTCACAGATACGCAGTATTTT.

This clonotype was detected a few times. The rearrangement links TRBV7-8 to TRBJ2-1, with a tentative D call TRBD1 (5 bases). The CDR3 loop spans 17 amino acids. CDR1 and CDR2 (germline): SGHVS, FQNEAQ. Trimming removed 2 bases from V and 4 bases from J, with 18 bases in between. The DNA of the CDR3 is TGTGCCAGCAGCTTAAGGGCAGGGCGGATAGATTACAATGAGCAGTTCTTC. Amino acid sequence: CASSLRAGRIDYNEQFF.

This clonotype was counted only a few times. The chain joins TRBV12-3 or TRBV12-4 to TRBJ1-5; D is unresolved. Trimming left V 3 bases short and J 5 bases short, with 11 bases between. The CDR3 sequence is 14 residues long. The CDR3 loop reads CASSLWRSHQPQHF. The CDR3 DNA sequence: TGTGCCAGCAGTTTGTGGAGATCGCATCAGCCCCAGCATTTT.

The chain combines TRBV6-1 with TRBJ2-1; D perhaps matches TRBD1 (6 bases). The germline V gene has CDR1 MNHNS and CDR2 SASEGT. The V end was cut by 8 bases, the J end by 0 bases, with 17 bases between. The CDR3 totals 16 residues. In DNA form, the CDR3 reads TGTGCCAGCGGACAGAAGATGGGAAGCTCCTACAATGAGCAGTTCTTC. Translation gives CASGQKMGSSYNEQFF.

This clonotype appeared a few times. The chain joins TRBV5-5 to TRBJ2-3; 11 bases are a match to TRBD2. Trimming removed 4 bases from V and 8 bases from J; junction bases left unmatched: 9. This CDR3 is 15 amino acids long. Germline V gene sequence: CDR1 SGHKS, CDR2 YYEKEE (reference sequence). The chain's CDR3 is CASSLLGLADLTQYF. The CDR3 DNA is TGTGCCAGCAGCCTCCTGGGACTAGCGGACCTTACGCAGTATTTT.

This clonotype was observed a handful of times. This may stem from a read error, because a much larger clone lies one nucleotide away. The chain combines TRBV6-5 with TRBJ2-7, with D perhaps TRBD1 (6 bases). The length of the CDR3 is 15 residues. Trimming pared 2 bases from V and 1 base from J, leaving 12 bases between. Germline-derived CDR1 and CDR2 are MNHEY and SVGAGI. This chain's CDR3 is CASSYAVQGSYEQYF. CDR3 DNA sequence: TGTGCCAGCAGTTACGCGGTGCAGGGGTCCTACGAGCAGTACTTC.

The chain combines TRBV20-1 with TRBJ1-5; D gene unclear. The CDR3 contains 14 residues. Deletions cut 0 bases from V and 3 bases from J, with 9 bases between. Per germline, CDR1 DFQATT and CDR2 SNEGSKA (reference sequence). The DNA for the CDR3 is TGCAGTGCTAGAGATCCCAGTTTCAATCAGCCCCAGCATTTT. Translating it yields CSARDPSFNQPQHF.

V is TRBV18 and J is TRBJ2-1; TRBD2 agrees at 7 bases. This CDR3 has 15 residues. Germline CDR1 KGHSH, CDR2 LQKENI. V was clipped by 1 base and J by 6 bases; unmatched bases: 6. The CDR3 reads CASSPREGRINEQFF. The CDR3 region has the DNA TGTGCCAGCTCACCACGGGAGGGCCGGATCAATGAGCAGTTCTTC.

The V gene is TRBV4-1, the J gene TRBJ2-1, with D possibly being TRBD2 (5 bases). This CDR3 spans 14 amino acids. The germline CDR1 and CDR2 sequences are MGHRA and YSYEKL. Trimming took off 0 bases at V and 3 bases at J, with 6 bases between the two ends. CDR3 residues: CASSQDGLYNEQFF. The CDR3 nucleotides are TGCGCCAGCAGCCAAGATGGACTCTACAATGAGCAGTTCTTC.

This rearrangement joins TRBV6-5 to TRBJ2-7; TRBD2 is a possible D gene (6 bases). Germline V gene sequence: CDR1 MNHEY, CDR2 SVGAGI. The CDR3 extends over 13 amino acids. Trimming pared 7 bases from V and 4 bases from J, leaving 14 bases between. The CDR3 DNA reads TGTGCCAGCACCGGCGGGGTAAGATACGAGCAGTACTTC. Residues: CASTGGVRYEQYF.

The chain links TRBV7-2 to TRBJ1-6; 9 bases fit TRBD1. This CDR3 is 14 amino acids long. V dropped 4 bases and J dropped 8; count of bases not matched to a gene: 3. Germline CDR1 is SGHTA and CDR2 is FQGNSA. In DNA form, the CDR3 reads TGTGCCAGCAGCTGCCGACAGGGGGATTCACCCCTCCACTTT. This sequence encodes CASSCRQGDSPLHF. Using reference TRBV7-2 and TRBJ1-6 for the parts outside the CDR3, the full variable domain is GAGVSQSPSNKVTEKGKDVELRCDPISGHTALYWYRQSLGQGLEFLIYFQGNSAPDKSGLPSDRFSAERTGGSVSTLTIQRTQQEDSAVYLCASSCRQGDSPLHFGNGTRLTVT.

The chain employs TRBV30 and TRBJ1-2; the D gene is possibly TRBD1 (5 bases). V lost 2 bases and J 8 bases, leaving 12 bases between the germline ends. Germline V gene sequence: CDR1 GTSNPN, CDR2 SVGIG (reference sequence). The CDR3 runs 12 residues. CDR3 sequence reads: CAWSWGGEGYTF. CDR3 nucleotide sequence: TGTGCCTGGAGTTGGGGGGGAGAAGGCTACACCTTC.

This clonotype occurred once. The chain is built from TRBV21-1 and TRBJ1-5. TRBV21-1 is a recognized pseudogene. The CDR3 extends over 17 amino acids. The CDR3 sequence: CASSARLTDFINQPQHF. The CDR3 bases are TGTGCCAGCAGCGCGCGATTGACCGATTTCATCAATCAGCCCCAGCATTTT.

This clonotype appeared a few times. V gene TRBV5-1 combines with J gene TRBJ1-5, with TRBD1 matching 8 bases. Germline trimming cut 0 bases from V and 7 bases from J; bases unmatched to any gene: 6. This CDR3 is 15 amino acids long. CDR1 and CDR2 from the germline V gene are SGHRS and YFSETQ. CDR3 protein: CASSLEGTGRQPQHF. CDR3 in DNA: TGCGCCAGCAGCTTGGAGGGGACAGGAAGGCAGCCCCAGCATTTT. Based on the CDR3 plus reference TRBV5-1 and TRBJ1-5, the full variable domain is KAGVTQTPRYLIKTRGQQVTLSCSPISGHRSVSWYQQTPGQGLQFLFEYFSETQRNKGNFPGRFSGRQFSNSRSEMNVSTLELGDSALYLCASSLEGTGRQPQHFGDGTRLSIL.

In this sample, this clonotype turned up a few times. This chain joins TRBV9 and TRBJ2-5, with 12 bases lining up with TRBD2. V lost 4 bases, J lost 3 bases, and 7 bases stayed unmatched. CDR1 and CDR2 from the germline V gene are SGDLS and YYNGEE. The length of the CDR3 is 16 residues. CDR3 in DNA: TGTGCCAGCAGCCTAAGGACTAGCGGGATAGAAGAGACCCAGTACTTC. Protein product: CASSLRTSGIEETQYF.

The chain uses TRBV6-2 or TRBV6-3 and TRBJ2-3, with D possibly being TRBD2 (5 bases). Trimming pared 2 bases from V and 0 bases from J, leaving 9 bases between. The CDR3 length is 15 residues. Germline V lookup: CDR1 MNHEY, CDR2 SVGEGT. CDR3 DNA sequence: TGTGCCAGCAGTTACGGGAGAGCTAGCACAGATACGCAGTATTTT. Protein sequence: CASSYGRASTDTQYF.

This clonotype appeared many times. The chain couples TRBV11-2 to TRBJ2-1; D uncertain. Trimming removed 1 base at V and 0 bases at J, with 7 bases between. The CDR3 runs 15 residues. Germline V gene sequence: CDR1 SGHAT, CDR2 FQNNGV. The CDR3 bases are TGTGCCAGCAGCTTAGTGGACGGCTCCTACAATGAGCAGTTCTTC. As protein: CASSLVDGSYNEQFF. The variable domain in full, with the rest retrieved from reference TRBV11-2 and TRBJ2-1, is EAGVAQSPRYKIIEKRQSVAFWCNPISGHATLYWYQQILGQGPKLLIQFQNNGVVDDSQLPKDRFSAERLKGVDSTLKIQPAKLEDSAVYLCASSLVDGSYNEQFFGPGTRLTVL.

The rearrangement joins TRBV20-1 to TRBJ2-5, with a possible D match to TRBD1 (5 bases). The germline CDR1 and CDR2 sequences are DFQATT and SNEGSKA (reference sequence). This CDR3 has 13 residues. CDR3 DNA: TGCAGCGCGAGACAGTTACCCCAAGAGACCCAGTACTTC. This sequence encodes CSARQLPQETQYF.